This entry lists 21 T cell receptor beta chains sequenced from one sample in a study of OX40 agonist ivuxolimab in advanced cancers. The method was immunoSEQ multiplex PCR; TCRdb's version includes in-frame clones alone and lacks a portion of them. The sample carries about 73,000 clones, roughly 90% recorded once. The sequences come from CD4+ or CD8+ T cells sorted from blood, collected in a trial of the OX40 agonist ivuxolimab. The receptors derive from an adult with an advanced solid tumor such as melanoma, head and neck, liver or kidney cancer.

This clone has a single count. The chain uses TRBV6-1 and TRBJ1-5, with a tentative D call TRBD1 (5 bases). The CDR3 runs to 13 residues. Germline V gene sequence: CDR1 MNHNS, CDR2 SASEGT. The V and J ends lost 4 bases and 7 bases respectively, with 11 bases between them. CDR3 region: CASSGRVEQPQHF. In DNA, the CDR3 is TGTGCCAGCAGTGGCAGGGTGGAACAGCCCCAGCATTTT.

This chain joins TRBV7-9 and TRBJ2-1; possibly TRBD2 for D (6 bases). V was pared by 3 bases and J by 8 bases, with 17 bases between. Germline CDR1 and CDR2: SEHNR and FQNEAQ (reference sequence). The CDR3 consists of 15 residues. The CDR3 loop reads CASSLRTGAPHEQFF. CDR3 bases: TGTGCCAGCAGCTTGAGAACGGGAGCCCCACATGAGCAGTTCTTC.

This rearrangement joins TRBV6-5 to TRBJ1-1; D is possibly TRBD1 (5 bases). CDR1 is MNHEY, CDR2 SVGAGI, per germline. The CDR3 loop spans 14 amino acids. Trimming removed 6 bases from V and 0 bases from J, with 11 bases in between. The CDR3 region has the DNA TGTGCCAGCAGCCGCGACAGCATGAACACTGAAGCTTTCTTT. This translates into CASSRDSMNTEAFF.

CDR3 in amino acids: CATSTPSTDTQYF. As DNA, the CDR3 is TGTGCCACCAGCACTCCTAGCACAGATACGCAGTATTTT. The V and J genes are TRBV15 and TRBJ2-3; D unclear. V lost 4 bases and J lost 0, with 5 bases in between. The CDR3 covers 13 residues. Germline CDR1 and CDR2: LNHNV and YYDKDF (reference sequence). Using reference TRBV15 and TRBJ2-3 for the parts outside the CDR3, the full variable domain is DAMVIQNPRYQVTQFGKPVTLSCSQTLNHNVMYWYQQKSSQAPKLLFHYYDKDFNNEADTPDNFQSRRPNTSFCFLDIRSPGLGDTAMYLCATSTPSTDTQYFGPGTRLTVL.

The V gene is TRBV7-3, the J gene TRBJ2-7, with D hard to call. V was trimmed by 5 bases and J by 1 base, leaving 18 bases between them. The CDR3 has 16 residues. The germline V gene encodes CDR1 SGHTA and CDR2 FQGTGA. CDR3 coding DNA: TGTGCCAGCAGCCCCCACCTCGGGCGTCCTTCCTACGAGCAGTACTTC. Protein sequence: CASSPHLGRPSYEQYF.

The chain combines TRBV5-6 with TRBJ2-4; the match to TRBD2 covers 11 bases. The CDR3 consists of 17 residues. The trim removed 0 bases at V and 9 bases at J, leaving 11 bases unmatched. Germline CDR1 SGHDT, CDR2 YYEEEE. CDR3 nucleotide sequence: TGTGCCAGCAGCTTGGCCAGCCTAGCGGGGGGCCTAAGCATTCAGTACTTC. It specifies CASSLASLAGGLSIQYF.

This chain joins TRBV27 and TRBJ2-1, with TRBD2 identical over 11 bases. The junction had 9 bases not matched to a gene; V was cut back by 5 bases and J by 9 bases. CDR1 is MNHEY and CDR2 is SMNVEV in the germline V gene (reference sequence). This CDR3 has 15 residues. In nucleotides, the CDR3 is TGTGCCAGCAGTAAACTAGCGGGAGTTGGTGGTGAGCAGTTCTTC. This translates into CASSKLAGVGGEQFF.

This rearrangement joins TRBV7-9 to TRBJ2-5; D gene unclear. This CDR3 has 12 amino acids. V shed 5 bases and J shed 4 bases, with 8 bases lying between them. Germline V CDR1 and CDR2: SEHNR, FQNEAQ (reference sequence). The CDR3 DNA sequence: TGTGCCAGCAGCCCCCTCGGAGAGACCCAGTACTTC. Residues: CASSPLGETQYF.

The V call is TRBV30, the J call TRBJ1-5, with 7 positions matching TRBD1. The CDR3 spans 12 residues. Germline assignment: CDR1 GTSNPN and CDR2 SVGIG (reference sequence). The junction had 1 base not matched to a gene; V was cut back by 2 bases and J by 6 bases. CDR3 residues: CAWSSGGQPQHF. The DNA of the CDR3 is TGTGCCTGGAGTTCAGGGGGTCAGCCCCAGCATTTT.

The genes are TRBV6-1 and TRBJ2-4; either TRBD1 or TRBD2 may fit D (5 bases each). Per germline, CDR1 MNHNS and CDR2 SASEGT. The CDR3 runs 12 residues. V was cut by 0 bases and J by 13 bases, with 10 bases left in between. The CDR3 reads CASSEARRDQYF. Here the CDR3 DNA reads TGTGCCAGCAGTGAAGCGCGACGGGACCAGTACTTC.

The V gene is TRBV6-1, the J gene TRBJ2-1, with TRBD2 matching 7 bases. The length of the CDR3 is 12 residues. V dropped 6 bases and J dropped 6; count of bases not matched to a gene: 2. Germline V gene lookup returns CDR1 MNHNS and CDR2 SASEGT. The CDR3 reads CASRRLANEQFF. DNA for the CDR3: TGTGCCAGCAGAAGACTAGCCAATGAGCAGTTCTTC.

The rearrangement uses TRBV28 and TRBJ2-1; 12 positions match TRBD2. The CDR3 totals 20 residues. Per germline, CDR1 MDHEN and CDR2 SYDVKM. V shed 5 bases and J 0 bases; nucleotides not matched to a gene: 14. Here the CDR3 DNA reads TGTGCCAGCAGTGCTCCGGGACTAGCGGGTCGCCAAACCTCCTACAATGAGCAGTTCTTC. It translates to CASSAPGLAGRQTSYNEQFF.

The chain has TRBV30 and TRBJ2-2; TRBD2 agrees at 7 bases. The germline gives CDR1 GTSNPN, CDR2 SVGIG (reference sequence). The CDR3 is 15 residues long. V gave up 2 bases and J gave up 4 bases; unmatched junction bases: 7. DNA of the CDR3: TGTGCCTGGAGTCGCGCGGGAGCGGGCACCGGGGAGCTGTTTTTT. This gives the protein CAWSRAGAGTGELFF.

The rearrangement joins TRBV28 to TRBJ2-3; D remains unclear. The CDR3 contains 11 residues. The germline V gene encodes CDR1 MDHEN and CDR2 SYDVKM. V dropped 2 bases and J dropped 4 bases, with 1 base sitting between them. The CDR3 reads CASSLADTQYF. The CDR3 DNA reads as TGTGCCAGCAGTTTAGCAGATACGCAGTATTTT.

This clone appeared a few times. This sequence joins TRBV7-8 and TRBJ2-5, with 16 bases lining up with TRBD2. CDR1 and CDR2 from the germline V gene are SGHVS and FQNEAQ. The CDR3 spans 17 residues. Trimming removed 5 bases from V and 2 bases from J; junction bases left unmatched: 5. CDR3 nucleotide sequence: TGTGCCAGCAGCCCGGGGACTAGCGGGGGGGGTCAAGAGACCCAGTACTTC. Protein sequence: CASSPGTSGGGQETQYF.

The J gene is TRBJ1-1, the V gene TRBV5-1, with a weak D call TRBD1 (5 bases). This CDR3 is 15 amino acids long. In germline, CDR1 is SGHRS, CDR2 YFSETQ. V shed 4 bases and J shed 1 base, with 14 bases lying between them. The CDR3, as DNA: TGCGCCAGCAGCCGGGGAGATACAGGGAACACTGAAGCTTTCTTT. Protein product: CASSRGDTGNTEAFF.

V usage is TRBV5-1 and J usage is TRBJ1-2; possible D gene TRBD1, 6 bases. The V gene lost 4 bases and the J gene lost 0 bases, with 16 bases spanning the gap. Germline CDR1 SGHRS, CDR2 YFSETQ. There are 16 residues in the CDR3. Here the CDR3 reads CASSPAGTPTNYGYTF. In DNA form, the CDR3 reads TGCGCCAGCAGCCCTGCGGGGACACCCACTAACTATGGCTACACCTTC. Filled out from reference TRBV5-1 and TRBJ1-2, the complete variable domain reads KAGVTQTPRYLIKTRGQQVTLSCSPISGHRSVSWYQQTPGQGLQFLFEYFSETQRNKGNFPGRFSGRQFSNSRSEMNVSTLELGDSALYLCASSPAGTPTNYGYTFGSGTRLTVV.

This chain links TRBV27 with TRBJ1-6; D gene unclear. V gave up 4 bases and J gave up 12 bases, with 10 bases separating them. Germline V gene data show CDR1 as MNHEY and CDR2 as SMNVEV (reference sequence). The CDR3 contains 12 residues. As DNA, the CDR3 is TGTGCCAGCAGTTCCTCCGAGGGACCCCTCCACTTT. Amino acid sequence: CASSSSEGPLHF.

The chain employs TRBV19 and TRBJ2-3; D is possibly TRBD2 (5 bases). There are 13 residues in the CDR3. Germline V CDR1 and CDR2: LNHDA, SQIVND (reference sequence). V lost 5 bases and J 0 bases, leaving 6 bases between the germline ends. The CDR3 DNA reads TGTGCCAGTAGTGGACTGAGCACAGATACGCAGTATTTT. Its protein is CASSGLSTDTQYF. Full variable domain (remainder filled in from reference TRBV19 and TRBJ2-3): DGGITQSPKYLFRKEGQNVTLSCEQNLNHDAMYWYRQDPGQGLRLIYYSQIVNDFQKGDIAEGYSVSREKKESFPLTVTSAQKNPTAFYLCASSGLSTDTQYFGPGTRLTVL.

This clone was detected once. DNA of the CDR3: TGCAGTGCTAGGCAGGATGGCTACACCTTC. This encodes CSARQDGYTF. The rearrangement joins TRBV20-1 to TRBJ1-2, with D hard to call. V dropped 3 bases and J dropped 6 bases, with 5 bases sitting between them. The CDR3 runs 10 residues. CDR1 and CDR2 from the germline V gene are DFQATT and SNEGSKA (reference sequence).

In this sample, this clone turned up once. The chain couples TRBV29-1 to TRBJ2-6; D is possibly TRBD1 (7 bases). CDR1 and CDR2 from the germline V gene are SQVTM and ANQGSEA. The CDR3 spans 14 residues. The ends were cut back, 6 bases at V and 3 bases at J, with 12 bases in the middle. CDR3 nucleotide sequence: TGCAGCGTCGGAGGGGGCGGTGGGGCCAACGTCCTGACTTTC. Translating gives CSVGGGGGANVLTF.